This TCR beta chain was profiled in a study of T cell responses to AZD1222 COVID-19 vaccine. Points from the study as a whole: A mostly white British donor set with more females was recruited, and clonal diversity was possibly underestimated. The study found Spike-specific TCR breadth and depth rose after two AZD1222 doses.

Remarks on this clone: Antigen specificity is unknown.

The data were produced by immunoSEQ multiplex PCR, yet TCRdb's version contains in-frame clones alone and is incomplete. The sample holds about 66,000 clones, 75% to 85% seen once. The receptor comes from an adult in good health. The sample was peripheral blood, taken on day 0 of MenACWY control vaccination.

The CDR3 reads CAISESQGANQPQHF. The CDR3 DNA sequence: TGTGCCATCAGTGAGAGTCAGGGCGCAAATCAGCCCCAGCATTTT. This chain uses TRBV10-3 with TRBJ1-5, with D maybe TRBD1 (5 bases). The CDR3 totals 15 residues. V was clipped by 2 bases and J by 4 bases, with 12 bases between them. Germline CDR1 and CDR2: ENHRY and SYGVKD.